This passage covers 24 T cell receptor beta chains from one sample sequenced in a study of blood T cell repertoires in COVID-19. Profiling relied on immunoSEQ multiplex PCR, and the TCRdb table lists in-frame clones only, not all of them. The sample consists of approximately 300,000 clones, 85% of them appearing once. The sequenced sample consisted of PBMCs or T cells enriched from blood (not recorded which). Receptors originate from a woman in her 30s who had been exposed to COVID-19.

The sample holds one count of this clone. The CDR3 region has the DNA TGTGCCAGTAGTATAGGTAATAGCAATCAGCCCCAGCATTTT. Amino acid sequence: CASSIGNSNQPQHF. The chain employs TRBV19 and TRBJ1-5, with D uncertain. V lost 1 base and J 0 bases, leaving 4 bases between the germline ends. Germline values: CDR1 LNHDA, CDR2 SQIVND (reference sequence). The CDR3 is 14 residues long.

The sample holds one count of this clone. The identical CDR3 is also encoded by other nucleotide sequences in the sample. The V and J genes are TRBV27 and TRBJ2-3; D gene uncertain. This CDR3 is built from 13 residues. The V gene's germline CDR1 is MNHEY and CDR2 SMNVEV (reference sequence). Trimming took off 3 bases at V and 2 bases at J, with 6 bases between the two ends. The CDR3 coding sequence is TGTGCCAGCAGTTTGAGCGCCACAGATACGCAGTATTTT. Translated: CASSLSATDTQYF.

The chain employs TRBV9 and TRBJ2-3; a weak D match, TRBD1 (6 bases). The CDR3 loop spans 16 amino acids. CDR1 is SGDLS, CDR2 YYNGEE, per germline. The V end was cut by 0 bases, the J end by 4 bases, with 15 bases between. The CDR3 DNA reads as TGTGCCAGCAGCGTAGAAGGGGGAGCTCCCCCAGATACGCAGTATTTT. This sequence encodes CASSVEGGAPPDTQYF. Filled out from reference TRBV9 and TRBJ2-3, the complete variable domain reads DSGVTQTPKHLITATGQRVTLRCSPRSGDLSVYWYQQSLDQGLQFLIQYYNGEERAKGNILERFSAQQFPDLHSELNLSSLELGDSALYFCASSVEGGAPPDTQYFGPGTRLTVL.

The rearrangement links TRBV5-4 to TRBJ2-1; the D is unclear. The germline gives CDR1 SGHNT, CDR2 YYREEE (reference sequence). The CDR3 is 15 amino acids. V was cut by 2 bases and J by 0 bases, with 9 bases left in between. In DNA form, the CDR3 reads TGTGCCAGCAGCTTATGGGCGAGCTCCTACAATGAGCAGTTCTTC. It encodes CASSLWASSYNEQFF. The full variable domain, its missing parts supplied by reference TRBV5-4 and TRBJ2-1, is ETGVTQSPTHLIKTRGQQVTLRCSSQSGHNTVSWYQQALGQGPQFIFQYYREEENGRGNFPPRFSGLQFPNYSSELNVNALELDDSALYLCASSLWASSYNEQFFGPGTRLTVL.

This clone was counted between two and nine times. The V gene is TRBV5-1, the J gene TRBJ1-1, with D hard to call. Germline V gene data show CDR1 as SGHRS and CDR2 as YFSETQ. V dropped 4 bases and J dropped 5 bases, with 15 bases sitting between them. This CDR3 region has 14 residues. The CDR3 nucleotides are TGCGCCAGCAGCCCTGGCGGGGTGAGGACTGAAGCTTTCTTT. It yields the protein CASSPGGVRTEAFF.

The V call is TRBV4-1, the J call TRBJ1-2; D ambiguous. Germline-derived CDR1 and CDR2 are MGHRA and YSYEKL. V lost 1 base and J 4 bases, leaving 13 bases between the germline ends. The CDR3 has 15 amino acids. CDR3 nucleotide sequence: TGCGCCAGCAGCCAAGGCGGAGGAGACCTCTATGGCTACACCTTC. Translation: CASSQGGGDLYGYTF.

The J gene is TRBJ2-7, the V gene TRBV9; 12 bases match TRBD1. CDR1 is SGDLS and CDR2 is YYNGEE in the germline V gene. The CDR3 covers 16 residues. V was clipped by 0 bases and J by 5 bases; unmatched bases: 6. The CDR3, as DNA: TGTGCCAGCAGCGTAGATCCGGGACAGGGGGCCCACGAGCAGTACTTC. Translating it yields CASSVDPGQGAHEQYF. The variable domain in full, with the rest retrieved from reference TRBV9 and TRBJ2-7, is DSGVTQTPKHLITATGQRVTLRCSPRSGDLSVYWYQQSLDQGLQFLIQYYNGEERAKGNILERFSAQQFPDLHSELNLSSLELGDSALYFCASSVDPGQGAHEQYFGPGTRLTVT.

The sample holds one count of this clone. The chain couples TRBV18 to TRBJ1-2, with TRBD1 matching 8 bases. Germline V CDR1 and CDR2: KGHSH, LQKENI. The length of the CDR3 is 14 residues. V trimming: 4 bases; J trimming: 7 bases; junction bases outside the gene matches: 8. The CDR3 nucleotides read TGTGCCAGCTCACTTGACAGGGGACGGAGTGGCTACACCTTC. Translation: CASSLDRGRSGYTF.

V is TRBV4-1 and J is TRBJ1-2; D gene unclear. The CDR3 sequence is 16 residues long. The V gene lost 1 base and the J gene lost 2 bases, with 14 bases spanning the gap. Looked up from germline, CDR1 is MGHRA and CDR2 is YSYEKL. The CDR3 region is CASSQALAEINYGYTF. The CDR3 bases are TGCGCCAGCAGCCAAGCTTTGGCAGAAATAAACTATGGCTACACCTTC.

CDR3: CASSPTGGWSTDTQYF. The CDR3 region has the DNA TGTGCCAGCAGCCCCACAGGGGGATGGAGCACAGATACGCAGTATTTT. The genes are TRBV3-1 (or the pseudogene TRBV3-2) and TRBJ2-3; TRBD1 aligns across 8 bases. The CDR3 extends over 16 amino acids. Germline CDR1 and CDR2: LGHDT and YNNKEL (reference sequence). Trimming removed 4 bases from V and 0 bases from J; junction bases left unmatched: 6.

This chain uses TRBV5-1 with TRBJ1-2, with 7 bases matching TRBD1. The CDR3 contains 12 residues. CDR1 is SGHRS and CDR2 is YFSETQ in the germline V gene. The V and J ends lost 4 bases and 7 bases, in that order; junction bases with no gene match: 4. The CDR3 protein is CASSGTVGGYTF. DNA of the CDR3: TGCGCCAGCAGCGGGACAGTAGGTGGCTACACCTTC. Full variable domain (missing parts from reference TRBV5-1 and TRBJ1-2): KAGVTQTPRYLIKTRGQQVTLSCSPISGHRSVSWYQQTPGQGLQFLFEYFSETQRNKGNFPGRFSGRQFSNSRSEMNVSTLELGDSALYLCASSGTVGGYTFGSGTRLTVV.

This sequence joins TRBV18 and TRBJ1-6, with D tentatively TRBD1 (5 bases). CDR3 size: 14 residues. Germline assignment: CDR1 KGHSH and CDR2 LQKENI. The V end was cut by 2 bases, the J end by 7 bases, with 9 bases between. The CDR3 DNA follows: TGTGCCAGCTCACCAGCAGGGTCCAATTCACCCCTCCACTTT. This translates into CASSPAGSNSPLHF.

This sequence joins TRBV7-8 and TRBJ1-4, with TRBD1 matching 9 bases. The CDR3 runs 14 residues. The V segment lost 5 bases and the J segment 6 bases; nucleotides outside the gene matches: 4. CDR1 and CDR2 (germline): SGHVS, FQNEAQ. The CDR3 region has the DNA TGTGCCAGCAGCCTGGACAGGGGTTATGAAAAACTGTTTTTT. Its translation is CASSLDRGYEKLFF.

The V and J genes are TRBV19 and TRBJ2-2; the match to TRBD1 covers 8 bases. The CDR3 loop spans 14 amino acids. The V gene end was trimmed by 7 bases and the J gene end by 6 bases; junction bases not matched to a gene: 7. Germline-derived CDR1 and CDR2 are LNHDA and SQIVND (reference sequence). The chain's CDR3 is CASMARQGPGELFF. The CDR3 DNA reads as TGTGCCAGTATGGCGAGACAGGGGCCCGGGGAGCTGTTTTTT. Using reference TRBV19 and TRBJ2-2 for the parts outside the CDR3, the full variable domain is DGGITQSPKYLFRKEGQNVTLSCEQNLNHDAMYWYRQDPGQGLRLIYYSQIVNDFQKGDIAEGYSVSREKKESFPLTVTSAQKNPTAFYLCASMARQGPGELFFGEGSRLTVL.

The chain combines TRBV2 with TRBJ1-6; no reliable D call. Germline V gene lookup returns CDR1 SNHLY and CDR2 FYNNEI. Trimming took 7 bases from V and 7 from J, leaving 11 bases between them. The CDR3 has 13 amino acids. The DNA for the CDR3 is TGTGCCAGCATTACAGAAGCAAATTCACCCCTCCACTTT. Protein: CASITEANSPLHF.

CDR3 coding DNA: TGTGCCAGCAGCTGGACTAGCGGAGCGCAAGAGACCCAGTACTTC. It is translated as CASSWTSGAQETQYF. This sequence joins TRBV5-6 and TRBJ2-5, with 10 bases fitting TRBD2. The V gene end was trimmed by 3 bases and the J gene end by 2 bases; junction bases not matched to a gene: 4. Germline V lookup: CDR1 SGHDT, CDR2 YYEEEE. The CDR3 contains 15 residues.

This clone appeared once. This chain joins TRBV27 and TRBJ2-3, with D unresolved. Germline V gives CDR1 MNHEY, CDR2 SMNVEV (reference sequence). This CDR3 comprises 13 residues. Trimming removed 0 bases from V and 10 bases from J, with 11 bases in between. The CDR3 DNA is TGTGCCAGCAGTTTATCTGTCGTTTTTCCGCAGTATTTT. Amino acids: CASSLSVVFPQYF.

The V call is TRBV7-2, the J call TRBJ2-7, with a weak D call TRBD2 (6 bases). V was trimmed by 3 bases and J by 2 bases, leaving 14 bases between them. From germline, CDR1 is SGHTA and CDR2 FQGNSA. The CDR3 is 15 residues long. CDR3 in DNA: TGTGCCAGCAGCTTGGCTAGCGAGCCCCCCTACGAGCAGTACTTC. Translation: CASSLASEPPYEQYF.

The V gene is TRBV7-9, the J gene TRBJ1-1, with TRBD1 matching 7 bases. Germline values: CDR1 SEHNR, CDR2 FQNEAQ (reference sequence). V lost 5 bases and J lost 6; bases outside the gene matches: 6. The CDR3 sequence is 13 residues long. For the CDR3, the DNA is TGTGCCAGCAGCCCCCAGGGGGTCCCTGAAGCTTTCTTT. Protein sequence: CASSPQGVPEAFF.

This clone was detected only once. The chain has TRBV5-6 and TRBJ2-7; no reliable D call. The CDR3 length is 14 residues. The ends were cut back, 1 base at V and 2 bases at J, with 10 bases in the middle. Germline V CDR1 and CDR2: SGHDT, YYEEEE. The CDR3 is CASSLPGTTYEQYF. DNA of the CDR3: TGTGCCAGCAGCTTGCCAGGTACCACCTACGAGCAGTACTTC.

J is TRBJ2-7 and V is TRBV7-8; 8 bases fit TRBD1. The germline V gene encodes CDR1 SGHVS and CDR2 FQNEAQ. This CDR3 region has 15 residues. J gave up 3 bases and V 5 bases, and 9 bases lay outside the gene matches. CDR3 sequence: CASSARDRRLYEQYF. CDR3 DNA: TGTGCCAGCAGCGCCCGGGACAGGCGCCTCTACGAGCAGTACTTC.

This clone has a single count. The chain employs TRBV6-4 and TRBJ1-1; 7 bases align to TRBD1. CDR1 and CDR2 (germline): MRHNA, SNTAGT. V lost 7 bases, J lost 1 base, and 9 bases stayed unmatched. This CDR3 is 15 amino acids long. CDR3 DNA: TGTGCCAGCAAGCTACAGGGGACCACGAACACTGAAGCTTTCTTT. Translated: CASKLQGTTNTEAFF.

The chain uses TRBV12-5 and TRBJ1-4, with 8 bases lining up with TRBD1. Germline V gene data show CDR1 as LGHNT and CDR2 as FRNRAP. The J segment lost 3 bases and the V segment lost 7 bases, leaving 19 bases of the junction unmatched. The CDR3 contains 19 residues. The CDR3 coding sequence is TGTGCTAGTGTTATAACAGGGGGGGGTTCGTATTGTGCTAATGAAAAACTGTTTTTT. Translated: CASVITGGGSYCANEKLFF.

The genes are TRBV19 and TRBJ2-1; 8 bases are a match to TRBD1. The junction had 18 bases not matched to a gene; V was cut back by 5 bases and J by 15 bases. The CDR3 runs 15 residues. CDR1 is LNHDA, CDR2 SQIVND, per germline (reference sequence). The CDR3 reads CASSSTHVPGQGMFF. The CDR3 DNA reads as TGTGCCAGTAGTTCGACCCACGTACCAGGACAGGGTATGTTCTTC.